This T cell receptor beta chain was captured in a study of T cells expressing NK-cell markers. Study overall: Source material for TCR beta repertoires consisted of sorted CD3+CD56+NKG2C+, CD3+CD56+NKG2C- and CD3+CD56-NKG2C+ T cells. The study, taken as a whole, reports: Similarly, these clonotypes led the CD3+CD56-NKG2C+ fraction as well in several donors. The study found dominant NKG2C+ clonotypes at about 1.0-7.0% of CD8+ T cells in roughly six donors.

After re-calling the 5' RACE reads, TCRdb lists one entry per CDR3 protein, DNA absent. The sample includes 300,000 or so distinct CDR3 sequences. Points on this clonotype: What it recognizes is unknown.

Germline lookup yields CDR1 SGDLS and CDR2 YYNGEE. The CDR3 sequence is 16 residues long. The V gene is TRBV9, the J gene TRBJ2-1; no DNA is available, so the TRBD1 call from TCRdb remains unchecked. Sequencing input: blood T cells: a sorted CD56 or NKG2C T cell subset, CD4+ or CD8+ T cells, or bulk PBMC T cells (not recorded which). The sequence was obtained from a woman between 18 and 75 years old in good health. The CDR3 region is CASSGGQGKIGNEQFF.